This T cell receptor beta chain was observed in a study of CD8+CD57+ T cells in acquired aplastic anemia. Study as a whole: Sorting CD4+ and CD8+ cells gave DNA averaging approximately 3 ug. Mean read depth for CD4+ cells from healthy donors was roughly 11 million. Regarding the study as a whole: Levels of CD8+ Simpson's diversity were not significantly distinct in patients versus controls. Sharing between patients and controls was observed for twenty-nine CD8+ CDR3 sequences.

In germline, CDR1 is ENHRY, CDR2 SYGVKD. This CDR3 contains 15 residues. V lost 0 bases and J lost 5, with 13 bases in between. Ten or more counts support this clonotype. Its antigen is currently unknown. The TCR beta profiling, which covered VDJ combination and CDR3 sequence, was carried out using genomic DNA as the template. TCRdb re-derived calls from the reads in MiXCR, one entry per CDR3 protein. Of about 140,000 distinct CDR3 sequences in the sample, more than 35% were seen once. This clonotype was sampled from a human donor in good health, serving as a control. The chain is built from TRBV10-3 and TRBJ1-1; D may be TRBD1 (6 bases). The sequenced sample was sorted CD4+, CD8+, or CD8+CD57+ T cells (not recorded which) from PBMCs. The CDR3 loop is CAISESQGPGTEAFF. The DNA for the CDR3 is TGTGCCATCAGTGAGTCGCAGGGGCCTGGTACTGAAGCTTTCTTT.